The 27 T cell receptor beta chains below come from one sample, sequenced in a study of cytomegalovirus exposure and HLA in healthy donors. The PCR made use of 60 Vbeta and 13 Jbeta primers. Profiled with immunoSEQ multiplex PCR; TCRdb holds only in-frame clones, not every one. This table has 160,000 or so clones, more than 80% appearing once. The sample was PBMCs. All receptors derive from a woman aged 50 to 60 in good health and CMV-seronegative.

The V call is TRBV14, the J call TRBJ1-1, with D tentatively TRBD1 (5 bases). This CDR3 is built from 16 residues. Trimming cost V 0 bases and J 0 bases, with 11 bases left between them. In germline, CDR1 is SGHDN, CDR2 FVKESK. For the CDR3, the DNA is TGTGCCAGCAGCCAAGATACAGGATATATGAACACTGAAGCTTTCTTT. Translating it yields CASSQDTGYMNTEAFF.

The chain couples TRBV7-9 to TRBJ2-5, with 8 bases that match TRBD1. With V trimmed by 6 bases and J by 5 bases, 5 bases remained unmatched. Germline V gives CDR1 SEHNR, CDR2 FQNEAQ (reference sequence). The length of the CDR3 is 13 residues. CDR3 sequence (DNA): TGTGCCAGCAGGTCGACAGGGGACGAGACCCAGTACTTC. Its translation: CASRSTGDETQYF.

This rearrangement joins TRBV19 to TRBJ2-3, with TRBD1 matching 8 bases. This CDR3 contains 15 residues. Germline V CDR1 and CDR2: LNHDA, SQIVND (reference sequence). With V trimmed by 0 bases and J by 1 base, 0 bases remained unmatched. CDR3 nucleotides: TGTGCCAGTAGTATAGAGACAGGGGGCACAGATACGCAGTATTTT. It is translated as CASSIETGGTDTQYF.

The chain combines TRBV6-5 with TRBJ2-3; 7 nucleotides align to TRBD1. Losses at the gene ends were 11 bases for V and 3 bases for J; bases not matched to a gene: 11. Germline V gene lookup returns CDR1 MNHEY and CDR2 SVGAGI. The CDR3 spans 14 residues. CDR3 nucleotide sequence: TGTGCCGCAGGAAAGGGGGCCTCTACAGATACGCAGTATTTT. This translates into CAAGKGASTDTQYF.

The J gene is TRBJ2-7, the V gene TRBV10-1, with 8 bases fitting TRBD1. CDR3 length equals 15 residues. Germline V gene lookup returns CDR1 WNHNN and CDR2 SYGVQD (reference sequence). V trimming: 8 bases; J trimming: 0 bases; junction bases outside the gene matches: 9. Here the CDR3 DNA reads TGCGCCAGCCCGAGGTGGGACAGGAGCTCCTACGAGCAGTACTTC. Its translation is CASPRWDRSSYEQYF.

The chain links TRBV7-9 to TRBJ2-7, with D perhaps TRBD2 (7 bases). Germline lookup yields CDR1 SEHNR and CDR2 FQNEAQ (reference sequence). V was pared by 5 bases and J by 5 bases, with 19 bases between. This CDR3 spans 15 amino acids. The CDR3 DNA sequence: TGTGCCAGCAGCCGACGGGGGGCCGATGGCGACGAGCAGTACTTC. Translation gives CASSRRGADGDEQYF.

The chain carries TRBV4-2 and TRBJ2-2, with 11 bases matching TRBD2. The germline gives CDR1 LGHNA, CDR2 YNFKEQ. V dropped 0 bases and J dropped 7; count of bases not matched to a gene: 7. This CDR3 has 17 amino acids. The CDR3 nucleotides read TGTGCCAGCAGCCAAGAACTAGCGGGAGACGGTATCGGGGAGCTGTTTTTT. This codes for CASSQELAGDGIGELFF.

J is TRBJ1-2 and V is TRBV4-3; 7 bases match TRBD1. The CDR3 is 16 residues long. V shed 3 bases, J shed 2 bases, and the junction held 9 bases outside the gene matches. The V gene's germline CDR1 is LGHNA and CDR2 YSLEER. The CDR3, as DNA: TGCGCCAGCAGCCACGCCCGGACAGGACCAAACTATGGCTACACCTTC. This sequence encodes CASSHARTGPNYGYTF.

The chain joins TRBV27 to TRBJ2-6; 9 positions match TRBD1. Germline CDR1 MNHEY, CDR2 SMNVEV (reference sequence). The CDR3 is 18 amino acids. V was pared by 2 bases and J by 0 bases, with 5 bases of the junction left unmatched. The CDR3 DNA follows: TGTGCCAGCAGTTTAACGGGACAGGGAACCTCTGGGGCCAACGTCCTGACTTTC. It codes for CASSLTGQGTSGANVLTF.

The rearrangement links TRBV6-5 to TRBJ2-1, with 12 nucleotides matching TRBD2. This CDR3 contains 15 residues. J lost 9 bases, V lost 0 bases, and 3 bases had no gene match. The germline V gene encodes CDR1 MNHEY and CDR2 SVGAGI. The CDR3 sequence is CASSYSLAGGSEQFF. The CDR3 region has the DNA TGTGCCAGCAGTTACTCTCTAGCGGGGGGGAGTGAGCAGTTCTTC.

The chain has TRBV28 and TRBJ2-3; no clear D gene. The CDR3 covers 14 residues. The germline V and J ends were trimmed by 4 bases and 6 bases, with 14 bases remaining between them. CDR1 MDHEN and CDR2 SYDVKM come from the germline V gene. The CDR3 spells CASSSGPRLDTQYF. For the CDR3, the DNA is TGTGCCAGCAGTTCTGGGCCCAGGTTGGATACGCAGTATTTT.

This chain links TRBV10-1 with TRBJ2-3, with 9 bases aligning to TRBD2. The CDR3 extends over 17 amino acids. Germline V CDR1 and CDR2: WNHNN, SYGVQD (reference sequence). V dropped 1 base and J dropped 2; count of bases not matched to a gene: 7. The chain's CDR3 is CASSELIERGDTDTQYF. CDR3 nucleotide sequence: TGCGCCAGCAGTGAGTTGATTGAGCGGGGGGACACAGATACGCAGTATTTT.

This clone was detected only once. The CDR3 bases are TGTGCCAGCAGCACGATGGGACAGGGCTCCCCGAATGAGCAGTTCTTC. Its translation is CASSTMGQGSPNEQFF. The rearrangement joins TRBV28 to TRBJ2-1, with 9 bases matching TRBD1. Germline V gene sequence: CDR1 MDHEN, CDR2 SYDVKM. This CDR3 comprises 16 residues. The V segment lost 6 bases and the J segment 7 bases; nucleotides outside the gene matches: 13.

J is TRBJ1-2 and V is TRBV7-2; 8 bases are shared with TRBD1. This CDR3 is 17 amino acids long. Trimming removed 0 bases from V and 4 bases from J; junction bases left unmatched: 10. CDR1 is SGHTA and CDR2 is FQGNSA in the germline V gene. DNA for the CDR3: TGTGCCAGCAGCTTAGCGATTGGCAGGGGGCCGAGCTATGGCTACACCTTC. Protein product: CASSLAIGRGPSYGYTF.

The rearrangement uses TRBV28 and TRBJ2-7; 7 bases are a match to TRBD2. This CDR3 is 14 amino acids long. From germline, CDR1 is MDHEN and CDR2 SYDVKM. Losses at the gene ends were 2 bases for V and 5 bases for J; bases not matched to a gene: 6. The CDR3 region has the DNA TGTGCCAGCAGTTTAGCGGGAGCGTCGCACGAGCAGTACTTC. This translates into CASSLAGASHEQYF.

The chain carries TRBV27 and TRBJ1-2, with TRBD1 matching 7 bases. The CDR3 has 15 amino acids. Germline V gives CDR1 MNHEY, CDR2 SMNVEV (reference sequence). J lost 4 bases, V lost 3 bases, and 8 bases had no gene match. The CDR3 DNA reads as TGTGCCAGCAGTTTCCGGGACAGTTCCTCCTATGGCTACACCTTC. Its translation: CASSFRDSSSYGYTF.

This clone was counted once. The chain's CDR3 is CASTHRGSKDTQYF. CDR3 in DNA: TGTGCCAGCACCCATAGGGGGAGTAAGGATACGCAGTATTTT. The V call is TRBV27, the J call TRBJ2-3; D is possibly TRBD1 (6 bases). This CDR3 comprises 14 residues. V gave up 7 bases and J gave up 6 bases, with 17 bases separating them. Germline lookup yields CDR1 MNHEY and CDR2 SMNVEV (reference sequence).

The genes are TRBV7-6 and TRBJ2-7; the D gene is possibly TRBD2 (7 bases). CDR3 length: 14 residues. Per germline, CDR1 SGHVS and CDR2 FNYEAQ. V shed 0 bases and J shed 5 bases, with 11 bases lying between them. CDR3 amino acids: CASSLAGGPDEQYF. CDR3 sequence (DNA): TGTGCCAGCAGCTTAGCGGGGGGGCCAGACGAGCAGTACTTC. Supplemented by reference TRBV7-6 and TRBJ2-7, the full variable domain reads GAGVSQSPRYKVTKRGQDVALRCDPISGHVSLYWYRQALGQGPEFLTYFNYEAQQDKSGLPNDRFSAERPEGSISTLTIQRTEQRDSAMYRCASSLAGGPDEQYFGPGTRLTVT.

This clone was counted a few times. The genes are TRBV20-1 and TRBJ2-1; D gene uncertain. V shed 0 bases and J shed 10 bases, with 7 bases lying between them. The V gene's germline CDR1 is DFQATT and CDR2 SNEGSKA (reference sequence). The CDR3 covers 11 residues. The CDR3 protein is CSARDRQEQFF. As DNA, the CDR3 is TGCAGTGCTAGAGATAGACAAGAGCAGTTCTTC.

V usage is TRBV11-1 and J usage is TRBJ2-5, with D possibly TRBD2 on 7 matching bases. This CDR3 has 14 residues. CDR1 is SGHAT, CDR2 FQDESV, per germline (reference sequence). Trimming cost V 2 bases and J 4 bases, with 11 bases left between them. CDR3 DNA sequence: TGTGCCAGCAGCTTACGGGGGGCGGGAGAGACCCAGTACTTC. It specifies CASSLRGAGETQYF.

The J gene is TRBJ2-7, the V gene TRBV29-1, with TRBD1 matching 7 bases. The germline V gene has CDR1 SQVTM and CDR2 ANQGSEA. There are 12 residues in the CDR3. The CDR3 DNA reads TGCGGCGCCTCAGGGGGTCGCTACGAGCAGTACTTC. Residues: CGASGGRYEQYF.

The chain combines TRBV28 with TRBJ2-7; tentative D call: TRBD2 (7 bases). This CDR3 is built from 16 residues. Germline V gene data show CDR1 as MDHEN and CDR2 as SYDVKM. V gave up 5 bases and J gave up 4 bases, with 21 bases separating them. The CDR3 coding sequence is TGTGCCAGCAGTGGGGGGGGGCTAGCGGCCCGATACGAGCAGTACTTC. Protein sequence: CASSGGGLAARYEQYF.

This chain connects TRBV12-5 to TRBJ1-2; D not certain. Trimming took 8 bases from V and 13 from J, leaving 17 bases between them. Germline V lookup: CDR1 LGHNT, CDR2 FRNRAP. The CDR3 runs 11 residues. The CDR3 region has the DNA TGTGCTAGTTCCCAAGGACCGGGAGGCACCTTC. Its translation is CASSQGPGGTF.

The chain has TRBV6-1 and TRBJ2-7; 10 nucleotides agree with TRBD1. CDR3 length equals 15 residues. With 7 bases clipped from V and 5 bases from J, the junction kept 11 bases outside the gene matches. Germline V gene data show CDR1 as MNHNS and CDR2 as SASEGT. The CDR3 loop is CASTRGQGNLNEQYF. CDR3 coding DNA: TGTGCCAGCACCAGGGGACAGGGGAATTTAAACGAGCAGTACTTC.

V gene TRBV7-8 combines with J gene TRBJ1-1; D unclear. V was clipped by 0 bases and J by 1 base, with 6 bases between them. This CDR3 is built from 14 residues. The germline V gene has CDR1 SGHVS and CDR2 FQNEAQ. The DNA for the CDR3 is TGTGCCAGCAGCTTAGCGGCCCGGAACACTGAAGCTTTCTTT. Translated, it gives CASSLAARNTEAFF. The full variable domain, its missing parts supplied by reference TRBV7-8 and TRBJ1-1, is GAGVSQSPRYKVAKRGQDVALRCDPISGHVSLFWYQQALGQGPEFLTYFQNEAQLDKSGLPSDRFFAERPEGSVSTLKIQRTQQEDSAVYLCASSLAARNTEAFFGQGTRLTVV.

The V and J genes are TRBV11-2 and TRBJ1-4; D gene uncertain. The ends were cut back, 3 bases at V and 5 bases at J, with 13 bases in the middle. Germline V gives CDR1 SGHAT, CDR2 FQNNGV. This CDR3 has 15 amino acids. The DNA of the CDR3 is TGTGCCAGCAGCTTTGCAGGCTACAAGAATGAAAAACTGTTTTTT. This codes for CASSFAGYKNEKLFF.

The chain is built from TRBV7-2 and TRBJ1-2, with 8 bases that match TRBD1. CDR1 SGHTA and CDR2 FQGNSA come from the germline V gene. The CDR3 spans 14 residues. J lost 14 bases, V lost 3 bases, and 14 bases had no gene match. Written as DNA, the CDR3 is TGTGCCAGCAGCTTCACATCTCCGGGACAGGCTATTACCTTC. The encoded protein is CASSFTSPGQAITF.